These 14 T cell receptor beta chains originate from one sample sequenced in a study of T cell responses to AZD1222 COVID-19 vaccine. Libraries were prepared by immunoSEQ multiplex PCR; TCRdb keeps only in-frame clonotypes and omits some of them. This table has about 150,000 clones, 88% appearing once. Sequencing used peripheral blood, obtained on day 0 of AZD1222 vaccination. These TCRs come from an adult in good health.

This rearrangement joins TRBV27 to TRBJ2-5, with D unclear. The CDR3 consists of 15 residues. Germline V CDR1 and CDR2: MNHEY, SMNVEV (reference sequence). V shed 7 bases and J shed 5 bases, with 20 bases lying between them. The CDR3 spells CASNTPPPLRETQYF. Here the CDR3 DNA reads TGTGCCAGCAATACTCCCCCCCCGCTTAGGGAGACCCAGTACTTC.

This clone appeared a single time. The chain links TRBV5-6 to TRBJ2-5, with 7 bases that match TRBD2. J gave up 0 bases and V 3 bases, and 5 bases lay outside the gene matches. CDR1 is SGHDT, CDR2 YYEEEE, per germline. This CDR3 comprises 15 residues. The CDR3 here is CASSSSSGNQETQYF. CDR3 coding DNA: TGTGCCAGCAGCTCTTCTAGCGGCAACCAAGAGACCCAGTACTTC.

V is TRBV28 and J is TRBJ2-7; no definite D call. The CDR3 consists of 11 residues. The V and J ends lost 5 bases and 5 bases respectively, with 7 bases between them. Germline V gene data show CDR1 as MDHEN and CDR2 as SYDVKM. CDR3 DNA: TGTGCCAGCAGTCCCCTGGACGAGCAGTACTTC. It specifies CASSPLDEQYF.

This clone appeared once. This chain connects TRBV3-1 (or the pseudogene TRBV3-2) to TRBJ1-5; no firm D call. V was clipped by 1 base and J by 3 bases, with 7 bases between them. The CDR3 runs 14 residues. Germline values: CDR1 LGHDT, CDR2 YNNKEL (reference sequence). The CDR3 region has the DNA TGTGCCAGCAGCCAAGGCCGGGCCAATCAGCCCCAGCATTTT. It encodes CASSQGRANQPQHF.

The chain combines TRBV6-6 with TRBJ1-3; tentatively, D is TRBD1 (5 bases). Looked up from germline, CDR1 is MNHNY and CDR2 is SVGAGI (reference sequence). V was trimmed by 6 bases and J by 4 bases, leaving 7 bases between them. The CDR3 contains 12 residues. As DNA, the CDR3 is TGTGCCAGCAGGGGGGACGGAAACACCATATATTTT. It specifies CASRGDGNTIYF.

CDR3 bases: TGTGCCAGCAGCCCAACGGCGTTCCCGTGGTACAATGAGCAGTTCTTC. Translating gives CASSPTAFPWYNEQFF. The V and J genes are TRBV14 and TRBJ2-1; D gene unclear. Germline assignment: CDR1 SGHDN and CDR2 FVKESK. Deletions cut 4 bases from V and 4 bases from J, with 17 bases between. This CDR3 contains 16 residues.

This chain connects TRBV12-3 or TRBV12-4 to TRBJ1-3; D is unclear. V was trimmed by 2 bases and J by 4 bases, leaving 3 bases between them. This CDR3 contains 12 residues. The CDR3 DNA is TGTGCCAGCAGTTTACCCGGAAACACCATATATTTT. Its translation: CASSLPGNTIYF.

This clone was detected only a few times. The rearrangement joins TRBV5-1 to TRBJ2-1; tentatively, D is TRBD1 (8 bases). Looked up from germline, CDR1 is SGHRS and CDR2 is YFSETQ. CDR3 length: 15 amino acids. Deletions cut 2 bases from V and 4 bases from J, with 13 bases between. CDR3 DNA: TGCGCCAGCAGCTTAACAGGGGGGGAATACAATGAGCAGTTCTTC. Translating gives CASSLTGGEYNEQFF.

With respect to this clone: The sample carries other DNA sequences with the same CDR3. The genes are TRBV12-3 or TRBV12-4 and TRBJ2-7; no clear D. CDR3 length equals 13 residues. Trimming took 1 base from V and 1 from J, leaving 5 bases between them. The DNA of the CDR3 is TGTGCCAGCAGTTTAGGGGGTTCCTACGAGCAGTACTTC. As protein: CASSLGGSYEQYF.

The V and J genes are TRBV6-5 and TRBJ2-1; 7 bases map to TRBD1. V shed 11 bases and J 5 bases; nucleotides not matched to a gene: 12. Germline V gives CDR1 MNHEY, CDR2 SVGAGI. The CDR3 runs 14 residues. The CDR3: CAVRYRGRNNEQFF. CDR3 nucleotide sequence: TGTGCCGTCCGTTACAGGGGCCGTAACAATGAGCAGTTCTTC.

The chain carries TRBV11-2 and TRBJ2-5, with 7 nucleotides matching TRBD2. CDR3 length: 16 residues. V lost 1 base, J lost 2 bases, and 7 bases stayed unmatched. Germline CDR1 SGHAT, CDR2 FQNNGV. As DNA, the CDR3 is TGTGCCAGCAGCTTAGGGTGGCTAGCGGAACAAGAGACCCAGTACTTC. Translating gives CASSLGWLAEQETQYF.

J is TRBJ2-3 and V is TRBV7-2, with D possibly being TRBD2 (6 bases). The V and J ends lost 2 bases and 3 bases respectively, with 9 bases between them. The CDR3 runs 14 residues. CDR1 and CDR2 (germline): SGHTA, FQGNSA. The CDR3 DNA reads TGTGCCAGCAGCTTATGGGGGGATACAGATACGCAGTATTTT. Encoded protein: CASSLWGDTDTQYF.

CDR3 amino acids: CASSPQAVGEKLFF. The CDR3 region has the DNA TGTGCCAGCAGCCCCCAGGCGGTGGGAGAAAAACTGTTTTTT. This chain joins TRBV7-9 and TRBJ1-4; D is undetermined. This CDR3 has 14 residues. The germline V and J ends were trimmed by 5 bases and 8 bases, with 15 bases remaining between them. The germline V gene has CDR1 SEHNR and CDR2 FQNEAQ (reference sequence).

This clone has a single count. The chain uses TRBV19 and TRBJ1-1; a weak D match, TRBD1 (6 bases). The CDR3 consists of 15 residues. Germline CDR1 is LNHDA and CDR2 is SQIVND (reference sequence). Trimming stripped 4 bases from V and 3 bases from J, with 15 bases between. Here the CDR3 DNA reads TGTGCCAGTAGTAAACAGGGAATGAGAGACACTGAAGCTTTCTTT. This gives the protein CASSKQGMRDTEAFF.